The present T cell receptor (beta chain) was sequenced within a study of blood T cell repertoires in COVID-19. Study information: T cells, B-cell-depleted T cells, or PBMCs supplied cDNA or gDNA.

CDR1 and CDR2 (germline): MRHNA, SNTAGT. The junction had 1 base not matched to a gene; V was cut back by 0 bases and J by 4 bases. The CDR3 totals 15 residues. In terms of age and location, participants ranged from about 18 to 89 years and lived in about two dozen US areas. Resolution of symptoms, clearance, or two negative PCRs was present in recovered Cohort 3 donors. In the original analysis: Researchers report that nucleated cell counts were estimated from reference gene primer amplification. Only in-frame clones appear in the TCRdb table, and some are missing; sequencing was by immunoSEQ multiplex PCR. The D gene and trimming were derived from the DNA, and the V and J assignments and clone size from that table. There are a few hundred thousand clones in the sample; 85% occur only once, and around 2.3% lies in the top ten.

Sequencing input: PBMCs or T cells enriched from blood (not recorded which). This sequence was found in a woman between 45 and 60 years old who had recovered from COVID-19. V and J are TRBV6-4 and TRBJ2-3; 10 bases agree with TRBD2. The chain's CDR3 is CASSDSAGGPDTQYF. The CDR3, as DNA: TGTGCCAGCAGTGACTCAGCGGGGGGGCCAGATACGCAGTATTTT.